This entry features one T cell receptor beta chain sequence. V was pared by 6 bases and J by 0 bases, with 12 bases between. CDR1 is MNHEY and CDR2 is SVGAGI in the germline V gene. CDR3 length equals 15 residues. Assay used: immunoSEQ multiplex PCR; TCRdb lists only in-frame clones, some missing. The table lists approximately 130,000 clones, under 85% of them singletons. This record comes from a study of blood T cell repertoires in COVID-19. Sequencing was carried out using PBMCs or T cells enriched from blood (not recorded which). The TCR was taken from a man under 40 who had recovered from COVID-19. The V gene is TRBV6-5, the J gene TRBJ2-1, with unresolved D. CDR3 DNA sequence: TGTGCCAGCAGACCAACCTTGAGCTCCTACAATGAGCAGTTCTTC. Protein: CASRPTLSSYNEQFF.